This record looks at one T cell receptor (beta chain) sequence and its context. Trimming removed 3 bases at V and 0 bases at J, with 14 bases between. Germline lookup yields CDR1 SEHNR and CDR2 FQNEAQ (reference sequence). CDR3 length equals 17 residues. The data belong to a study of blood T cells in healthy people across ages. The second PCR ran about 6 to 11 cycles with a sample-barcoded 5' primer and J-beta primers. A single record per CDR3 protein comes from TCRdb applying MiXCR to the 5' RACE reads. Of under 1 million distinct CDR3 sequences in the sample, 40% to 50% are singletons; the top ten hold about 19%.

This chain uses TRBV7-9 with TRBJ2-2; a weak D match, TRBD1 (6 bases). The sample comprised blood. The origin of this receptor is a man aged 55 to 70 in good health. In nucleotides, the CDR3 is TGTGCCAGCAGCTTCCCAGGGACATATACGAACACCGGGGAGCTGTTTTTT. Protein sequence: CASSFPGTYTNTGELFF.